This is a list of T cell receptor beta chains from one sample in a study of blood T cell repertoires in COVID-19. Clones were sequenced by immunoSEQ multiplex PCR, and TCRdb holds only the in-frame ones, with some missing. In the table there are around 120,000 clones, 87% of which are singletons. Sequencing was performed on peripheral blood. The source is a woman in her seventies with acute or convalescent COVID-19. Each CDR3 is given with its conserved first and last residue. D genes are given only for firm matches. Clone size is stated in some rows and not others, as once, few, many or a class when expanded.

d_call v_call clone_size cdr3_aa
TRBD1 TRBV29-1 - CSVTGTGDLNSPLHF
- TRBV6-5 - CASSYSGGGAYGYTF
TRBD1 TRBV6-1 - CASSERGQVTEAFF
- TRBV5-5 - CATGHSGYGYTF
- TRBV27 - CASSLSLTGSPLHF
TRBD1 TRBV18 once CASSPTGVTDTQYF
- TRBV5-5 - CASTEPGVNTEAFF
- TRBV6-6 - CASRRQGNQPQHF
- TRBV11-2 once CASSFRVVGNEQFF
- TRBV9 - CASSVGQLGNTEAFF
TRBD1 TRBV3-1/TRBV3-2 - CASSTQGALGYTF
- TRBV6-5 once CASRRSKLGNTIYF
TRBD1 TRBV11-3 - CASSLSGGTGHTGELFF
TRBD2 TRBV9 once CASTDPGLAGVNEQFF
TRBD1 TRBV24-1 - CATSDSGTGGGEKLFF
TRBD1 TRBV5-1 once CASNPTGGPEAFF
- TRBV2 - CASSGTFAGNYGYTF
- TRBV6-5 - CASSQGFNYGYTF
- TRBV27 - CASSPGGPGGEQYF
TRBD2 TRBV7-3 - CASSLLGGFTGTQYF
- TRBV12-3/TRBV12-4 - CASLDYGYTF
TRBD1 TRBV5-6 - CASSLFATGGFNEQFF
- TRBV6-5 - CASSSVSLNEKLFF
TRBD1 TRBV6-6 few CASSLDRGQDGYTF
TRBD1 TRBV15 - CATSRDRGQETQYF
TRBD2 TRBV4-1 - CASSKSGGGSETQYF
TRBD1 TRBV28 once CASNPPQGQGSYGYTF